This T cell receptor (beta chain) was captured in a study of post-analysis software for immune sequencing data (dated by TCRdb to between 2015 and 2016). As for the study more broadly: Relapsing-remitting, secondary progressive and progressive-relapsing multiple sclerosis were recorded as disease courses, and subtype annotation was lacking for some patients. Patient repertoires were compared against 11 to 12 previously published healthy control repertoires from donors aged about 6 to 25 years. A subset of samples was prepared in parallel using single-end sample barcoding, then pooled and co-amplified after Illumina adapter ligation.

Libraries were constructed by PCR. The run used an Illumina HiSeq 2500. To reduce PCR and sequencing biases, unique molecular identifiers were incorporated into the TCR beta cDNA libraries. Per 1 to 10 million input T cells, roughly 500,000 cDNA molecules were obtained, such that each molecule approximated one T cell. The patient libraries were prepared and sequenced with the same protocol used for the earlier healthy control dataset. Within a given batch, samples were prepared together, multiplexed and sequenced on the same HiSeq lane. The paper's processing steps were these. MIGEC handled the raw barcoded reads, throwing out single-read molecular identifier groups before consensus assembly and CDR3 extraction. VDJtools was used for post-analysis of the clonotype tables, and diversity was normalized by down-sampling every dataset to the size of the smallest sample. Repertoire overlap clustering matched CDR3 amino acid but not nucleotide sequences to correct batch-related cross-sample contamination. TCRdb trimmed the raw reads at Q25, called clones with MiXCR and kept productive beta chains. Rows merge per CDR3 protein into single entries with the most common DNA and genes. In this record, the V and J calls reflect TCRdb's handling and not the investigators' own analysis. For this sample the table gives 750,000 to 950,000 distinct CDR3 sequences, of which approximately 44% were detected only once. 4.9% of the sample belongs to the ten largest clones.

A note on this clonotype: The antigen this receptor binds is unknown. No much larger clonotype is one base removed from it; base qualities were not supplied.

To demonstrate the VDJtools post-analysis software, TCR beta repertoires were profiled from the peripheral blood of more than ten young patients with multiple sclerosis. The multiple sclerosis patients were children and adolescents between roughly 6 and 16 years of age. From the cysteine through the phenylalanine, the CDR3 covers 13 amino acids. The entry retains the CDR3 DNA only, 39 bases that are in frame from base 1. In the germline V gene, CDR1 corresponds to ENHRY and CDR2 to SYGVKD. A distance of 17 bases separates the germline ends of V and J, which lose 10 bases and 4 bases respectively. General study outcomes and caveats: The multiple sclerosis patient group was slightly younger than the control group. Strong co-clustering of samples prepared in the same batch was shown by direct clustering with F measure, prompting a batch-effect correction. Significantly higher frequencies in patients than in controls were found for roughly 5 TRBV segments, including TRBV5-6, TRBV5-1 and TRBV20-1. Compared with controls, multiple sclerosis patients had significantly lower normalized Chao1 diversity, a finding suggesting substantial peripheral T-cell clonal expansion.

The sequenced sample was blood. The receptor's source is a girl aged 5 to 17 with multiple sclerosis. The chain joins TRBV10-3 to TRBJ2-7, and TRBD1 may be the D gene, going by 5 matching bases. The DNA sequence is TGTGCCAGTGTCGGCAGGGAAGGGTACGAGCAGTACTTC. This sequence encodes CASVGREGYEQYF.